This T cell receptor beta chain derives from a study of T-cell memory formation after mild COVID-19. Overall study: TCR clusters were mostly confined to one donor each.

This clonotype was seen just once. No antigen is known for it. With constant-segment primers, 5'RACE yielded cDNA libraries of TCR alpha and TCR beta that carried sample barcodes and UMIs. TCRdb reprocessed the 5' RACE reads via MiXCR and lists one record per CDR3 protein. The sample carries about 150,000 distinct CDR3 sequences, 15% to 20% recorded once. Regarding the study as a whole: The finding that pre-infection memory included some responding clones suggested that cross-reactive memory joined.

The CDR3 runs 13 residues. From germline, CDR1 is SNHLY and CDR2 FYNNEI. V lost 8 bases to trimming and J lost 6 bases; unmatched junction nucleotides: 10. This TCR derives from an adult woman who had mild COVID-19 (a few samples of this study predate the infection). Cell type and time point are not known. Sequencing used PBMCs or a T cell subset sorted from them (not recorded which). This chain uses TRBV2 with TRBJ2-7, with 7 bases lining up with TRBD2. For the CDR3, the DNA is TGTGCCAGCGCGGGGGAGGCAGCCTCCGAGCAGTACTTC. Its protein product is CASAGEAASEQYF.